The 27 T cell receptor beta chains presented below share a single source sample, sequenced in a study of blood T cell repertoires in COVID-19. Produced via immunoSEQ multiplex PCR; TCRdb's table is partial and in-frame only. The sample consists of fewer than 250,000 clones, 80% to 90% of them appearing once. Sequencing used peripheral blood. The source of these receptors is a woman older than 75 with COVID-19, enrolled during active disease.

The gene calls are TRBV20-1 and TRBJ2-7; D is uncertain. The CDR3 totals 17 residues. Germline CDR1 DFQATT, CDR2 SNEGSKA (reference sequence). Trimming removed 3 bases at V and 2 bases at J, with 23 bases between. The CDR3, as DNA: TGCAGTGCTAGTCCTCCCACGGCGTGCCGACTCACCTACGAGCAGTACGTC. As protein: CSASPPTACRLTYEQYV.

This clone showed up just a few times. CDR3 nucleotides: TGTGCCAGCAGCCCTAGGACTAGCGGGGAGGGTGAGCAGTTCTTC. Protein sequence: CASSPRTSGEGEQFF. The rearrangement joins TRBV7-9 to TRBJ2-1, with 12 bases fitting TRBD2. The CDR3 spans 15 residues. Germline V gene data show CDR1 as SEHNR and CDR2 as FQNEAQ (reference sequence). After removal of 5 bases from V and 9 bases from J, the junction contained 8 bases not matched to a gene.

CDR3 sequence: CASSPLGGNEQFF. The CDR3 DNA sequence: TGTGCCAGCTCACCGCTAGGGGGCAATGAGCAGTTCTTC. The rearrangement uses TRBV18 and TRBJ2-1; tentatively, D is TRBD1 (6 bases). Trimming left V 3 bases short and J 6 bases short, with 9 bases between. This CDR3 spans 13 amino acids. Per germline, CDR1 KGHSH and CDR2 LQKENI.

The rearrangement uses TRBV6-2 or TRBV6-3 and TRBJ1-1, with D maybe TRBD1 (5 bases). The CDR3 has 13 residues. CDR1 is MNHEY and CDR2 is SVGEGT in the germline V gene. V lost 2 bases and J lost 5, with 9 bases in between. The DNA for the CDR3 is TGTGCCAGCAGTTACCGCGGGGGAACTGAAGCTTTCTTT. It translates to CASSYRGGTEAFF.

The CDR3 region has the DNA TGTGCCTGGAGCAAAGGGGGGGCTGGGTACGAGCAGTACTTC. This sequence encodes CAWSKGGAGYEQYF. V and J are TRBV30 and TRBJ2-7; the D gene is possibly TRBD2 (7 bases). The germline V and J ends were trimmed by 3 bases and 4 bases, with 16 bases remaining between them. This CDR3 region has 14 residues. Germline CDR1 GTSNPN, CDR2 SVGIG (reference sequence).

V and J are TRBV7-2 and TRBJ1-5; D uncertain. The ends were cut back, 1 base at V and 6 bases at J, with 10 bases in the middle. Germline V lookup: CDR1 SGHTA, CDR2 FQGNSA. The CDR3 sequence is 14 residues long. DNA of the CDR3: TGTGCCAGCAGCTTAGGTCCCGGGATTCAGCCCCAGCATTTT. Its protein is CASSLGPGIQPQHF.

In regard to this clone: The junction shows a germline mismatch at one end, possibly a read error. Here the CDR3 DNA reads TGTGCCAGCAGCCCCTCAGGGACAGGTACGCAGTATTTT. The encoded protein is CASSPSGTGTQYF. The genes are TRBV7-3 and TRBJ2-3; 8 bases align to TRBD1. The CDR3 consists of 13 residues. Germline V lookup: CDR1 SGHTA, CDR2 FQGTGA.

The CDR3 sequence: CASSESRSGANVLTF. CDR3 nucleotides: TGTGCCAGCAGTGAGAGCCGCTCTGGGGCCAACGTCCTGACTTTC. V and J are TRBV2 and TRBJ2-6, with D uncertain. Germline V gene sequence: CDR1 SNHLY, CDR2 FYNNEI. There are 15 residues in the CDR3. With 3 bases removed from V and 0 bases from J, the gap between germline ends came to 6 bases. Full variable domain (rest looked up from reference TRBV2 and TRBJ2-6): EPEVTQTPSHQVTQMGQEVILRCVPISNHLYFYWYRQILGQKVEFLVSFYNNEISEKSEIFDDQFSVERPDGSNFTLKIRSTKLEDSAMYFCASSESRSGANVLTFGAGSRLTVL.

This sequence joins TRBV10-1 and TRBJ1-2, with D possibly TRBD1 on 5 matching bases. This CDR3 contains 15 residues. Trimming took off 3 bases at V and 4 bases at J, with 15 bases between the two ends. Germline CDR1 is WNHNN and CDR2 is SYGVQD (reference sequence). Here the CDR3 DNA reads TGCGCCAGCAGTGACCTGACAGCCGCCGTCTATGGCTACACCTTC. Protein sequence: CASSDLTAAVYGYTF.

The genes are TRBV14 and TRBJ1-1; D is unclear. Germline CDR1 and CDR2: SGHDN and FVKESK. The CDR3 loop spans 15 amino acids. V lost 0 bases to trimming and J lost 8 bases, with 16 bases between them. In DNA form, the CDR3 reads TGTGCCAGCAGCCAAGATCTCGGAGCAGCTTTGGAAGCTTTCTTT. It specifies CASSQDLGAALEAFF.

This clone was counted once. This sequence joins TRBV19 and TRBJ2-2, with 7 bases lining up with TRBD2. Per germline, CDR1 LNHDA and CDR2 SQIVND (reference sequence). J was trimmed by 6 bases and V by 4 bases; bases with no gene match: 2. CDR3 length: 13 residues. The CDR3 DNA reads as TGTGCCAGTAGTAATCGGGGGGCCGGGGAGCTGTTTTTT. It specifies CASSNRGAGELFF.

The V call is TRBV4-3, the J call TRBJ1-4; 10 bases agree with TRBD1. J gave up 8 bases and V 1 base, and 4 bases lay outside the gene matches. CDR3 size: 15 residues. Germline V gene lookup returns CDR1 LGHNA and CDR2 YSLEER. CDR3 DNA: TGCGCCAGCAGCCAAGGGGGGACAGGGGACGAAAAACTGTTTTTT. Translated: CASSQGGTGDEKLFF.

The chain uses TRBV28 and TRBJ2-3; TRBD1 might be the D (6 bases). This CDR3 contains 13 residues. The germline V gene encodes CDR1 MDHEN and CDR2 SYDVKM. The V gene lost 5 bases and the J gene lost 4 bases, with 10 bases spanning the gap. In nucleotides, the CDR3 is TGTGCCAGCAGTGCAGGGACACCAGATACGCAGTATTTT. Residues: CASSAGTPDTQYF.

The chain links TRBV19 to TRBJ2-2; the match to TRBD2 covers 7 bases. This CDR3 spans 17 amino acids. Germline V lookup: CDR1 LNHDA, CDR2 SQIVND (reference sequence). V shed 1 base, J shed 5 bases, and the junction held 10 bases outside the gene matches. The CDR3 loop is CASSIVAGTTRTGELFF. The CDR3 nucleotides read TGTGCCAGTAGTATAGTAGCCGGGACTACTCGAACCGGGGAGCTGTTTTTT. Full variable domain (outside the CDR3, taken from reference TRBV19 and TRBJ2-2): DGGITQSPKYLFRKEGQNVTLSCEQNLNHDAMYWYRQDPGQGLRLIYYSQIVNDFQKGDIAEGYSVSREKKESFPLTVTSAQKNPTAFYLCASSIVAGTTRTGELFFGEGSRLTVL.

This chain links TRBV6-5 with TRBJ2-5, with 8 bases matching TRBD1. V shed 7 bases, J shed 2 bases, and the junction held 6 bases outside the gene matches. The CDR3 consists of 14 residues. CDR1 and CDR2 from the germline V gene are MNHEY and SVGAGI. Written as DNA, the CDR3 is TGTGCCAGCATTTCGACAGGGGTTCAAGAGACCCAGTACTTC. It encodes CASISTGVQETQYF.

The chain employs TRBV28 and TRBJ1-4; the D is unclear. V gave up 7 bases and J gave up 2 bases, with 17 bases separating them. Germline V gene sequence: CDR1 MDHEN, CDR2 SYDVKM. The length of the CDR3 is 16 residues. The CDR3 bases are TGTGCCAGCAACGATCGTCTCAGCGCGACTAATGAAAAACTGTTTTTT. Residues: CASNDRLSATNEKLFF.

The chain employs TRBV2 and TRBJ2-2; 7 bases line up with TRBD1. Germline CDR1 is SNHLY and CDR2 is FYNNEI. V shed 8 bases, J shed 7 bases, and the junction held 13 bases outside the gene matches. The CDR3 extends over 15 amino acids. CDR3 DNA sequence: TGTGCCAGCTCTTCTAGGGACAGAGGAGGCGGGGAGCTGTTTTTT. It encodes CASSSRDRGGGELFF.

This clone showed up just a few times. This sequence joins TRBV27 and TRBJ2-1; weak D call: TRBD1 (5 bases). CDR3 length: 14 amino acids. CDR1 and CDR2 (germline): MNHEY, SMNVEV (reference sequence). The V and J ends lost 4 bases and 7 bases respectively, with 14 bases between them. Here the CDR3 reads CASSSLGLGNEQFF. The CDR3 DNA reads TGTGCCAGCAGTTCGCTGGGGCTTGGGAATGAGCAGTTCTTC.

This rearrangement joins TRBV29-1 to TRBJ1-2; D is ambiguous. The germline V and J ends were trimmed by 5 bases and 0 bases, with 10 bases remaining between them. Looked up from germline, CDR1 is SQVTM and CDR2 is ANQGSEA. The length of the CDR3 is 13 residues. CDR3 DNA sequence: TGCAGCGTTATAGCCGAAGCTAACTATGGCTACACCTTC. Translated, it gives CSVIAEANYGYTF.

The CDR3: CASSLARETQYF. CDR3 nucleotides: TGTGCCAGCAGCTTAGCGAGGGAGACCCAGTACTTC. The V call is TRBV7-8, the J call TRBJ2-5; D is ambiguous. This CDR3 is 12 amino acids long. CDR1 and CDR2 from the germline V gene are SGHVS and FQNEAQ. Deletions cut 0 bases from V and 5 bases from J, with 4 bases between.

V gene TRBV10-3 combines with J gene TRBJ1-3, with TRBD1 as a possible D gene (5 bases). The V end was cut by 10 bases, the J end by 2 bases, with 9 bases between. The CDR3 runs to 12 residues. The V gene's germline CDR1 is ENHRY and CDR2 SYGVKD. Here the CDR3 reads CATQGTGNTIYF. DNA of the CDR3: TGTGCCACTCAGGGAACTGGAAACACCATATATTTT.

The chain combines TRBV25-1 with TRBJ1-5, with unresolved D. The CDR3 consists of 14 residues. The V and J ends lost 3 bases and 1 base respectively, with 7 bases between them. Germline V CDR1 and CDR2: MGHDK, SYGVNS. This CDR3 is CASSDPASNQPQHF. CDR3 in DNA: TGTGCCAGCAGTGACCCCGCGAGCAATCAGCCCCAGCATTTT.

V gene TRBV20-1 combines with J gene TRBJ1-2; D remains ambiguous. The germline V gene has CDR1 DFQATT and CDR2 SNEGSKA (reference sequence). V was cut by 3 bases and J by 2 bases, with 10 bases left in between. This CDR3 region has 13 residues. The CDR3 DNA reads TGCAGTGCTAGTGGGAGGATGAACTATGGCTACACCTTC. Amino acids: CSASGRMNYGYTF.

V usage is TRBV28 and J usage is TRBJ1-2, with 7 bases lining up with TRBD1. This CDR3 comprises 14 residues. Trimming took 7 bases from V and 3 from J; bases not matched to a gene: 8. The germline gives CDR1 MDHEN, CDR2 SYDVKM. This CDR3 is CASNSQGDYYGYTF. The CDR3 DNA sequence: TGTGCCAGCAACTCCCAGGGGGACTACTATGGCTACACCTTC.

V is TRBV18 and J is TRBJ2-1; 9 nucleotides align to TRBD1. Germline values: CDR1 KGHSH, CDR2 LQKENI. CDR3 length: 15 residues. With V trimmed by 3 bases and J by 6 bases, 6 bases remained unmatched. This CDR3 is CASSPVGQGFNEQFF. The DNA for the CDR3 is TGTGCCAGCTCACCTGTCGGACAGGGGTTCAATGAGCAGTTCTTC.

The chain has TRBV5-1 and TRBJ2-3; D is ambiguous. V was clipped by 4 bases and J by 2 bases, with 14 bases between them. CDR3 length equals 15 residues. Per the germline V gene, CDR1 is SGHRS and CDR2 is YFSETQ. CDR3 nucleotides: TGCGCCAGCAGCCCCGGCGGCTTCGTCACAGATACGCAGTATTTT. It codes for CASSPGGFVTDTQYF.

The chain has TRBV6-6 and TRBJ1-5, with 8 bases lining up with TRBD1. Germline V gene data show CDR1 as MNHNY and CDR2 as SVGAGI (reference sequence). This CDR3 is 17 amino acids long. V lost 5 bases and J lost 7; bases outside the gene matches: 16. The CDR3: CASSPGTGSAAGQPQHF. CDR3 in DNA: TGTGCCAGCAGTCCCGGGACAGGCTCCGCGGCGGGGCAGCCCCAGCATTTT.